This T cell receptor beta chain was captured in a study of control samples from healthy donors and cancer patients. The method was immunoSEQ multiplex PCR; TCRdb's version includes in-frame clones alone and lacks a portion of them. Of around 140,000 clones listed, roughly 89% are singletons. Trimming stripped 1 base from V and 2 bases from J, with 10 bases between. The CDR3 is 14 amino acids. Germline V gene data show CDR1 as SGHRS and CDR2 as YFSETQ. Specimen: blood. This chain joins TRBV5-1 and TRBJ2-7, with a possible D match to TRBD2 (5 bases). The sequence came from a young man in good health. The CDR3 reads CASSLSAGAYEQYF. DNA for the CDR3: TGCGCCAGCAGCTTGTCGGCGGGCGCCTACGAGCAGTACTTC. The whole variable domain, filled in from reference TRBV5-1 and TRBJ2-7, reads KAGVTQTPRYLIKTRGQQVTLSCSPISGHRSVSWYQQTPGQGLQFLFEYFSETQRNKGNFPGRFSGRQFSNSRSEMNVSTLELGDSALYLCASSLSAGAYEQYFGPGTRLTVT.